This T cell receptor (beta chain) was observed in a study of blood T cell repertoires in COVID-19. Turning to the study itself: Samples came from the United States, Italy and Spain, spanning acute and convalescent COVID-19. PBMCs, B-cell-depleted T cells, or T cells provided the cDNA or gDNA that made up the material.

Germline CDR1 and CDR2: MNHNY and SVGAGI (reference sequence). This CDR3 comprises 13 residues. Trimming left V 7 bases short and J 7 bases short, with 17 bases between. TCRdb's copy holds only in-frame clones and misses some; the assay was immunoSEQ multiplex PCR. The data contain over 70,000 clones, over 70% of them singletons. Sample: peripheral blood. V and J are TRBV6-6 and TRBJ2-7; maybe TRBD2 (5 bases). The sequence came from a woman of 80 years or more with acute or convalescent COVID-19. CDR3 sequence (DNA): TGTGCCAGCACCCTTACCCGTACGGGGGAGCAGTACTTC. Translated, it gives CASTLTRTGEQYF.